This is a list of T cell receptor beta chains from one sample in a study of CD8 T cells in Susac syndrome. From the immunoSEQ multiplex PCR reads, TCRdb called clonotypes with MiXCR, one entry per CDR3 protein. The profile covers under 20,000 distinct CDR3 sequences, with roughly 95% appearing a single time and about 0.23% taken by the ten largest. Input material: CD8+ T cells from PBMCs. The receptors originated from a human donor in good health. CDR3s include the opening cysteine and the closing phenylalanine or tryptophan. The order of the fields is J gene, D gene, V gene, clone size, CDR3 protein, CDR3 DNA. A D gene is named only where the DNA matches it firmly. Size values are once, few and many counts, or a class for expanded clones, and some rows have none.

TRBJ2-7	.	TRBV27	.	CASSREGSSYEQYF	TGTGCCAGCAGTAGAGAGGGGAGCTCCTACGAGCAGTACTTC
TRBJ2-3	.	TRBV7-9	.	CASSPSEGNTDTQYF	TGTGCCAGCAGCCCCAGCGAGGGGAACACAGATACGCAGTATTTT
TRBJ1-1	TRBD1	TRBV5-4	.	CASSLTGGRTEAFF	TGTGCCAGCAGCTTGACAGGGGGCCGGACTGAAGCTTTCTTT
TRBJ1-2	TRBD1	TRBV7-2	.	CASSWIGDSYYGYTF	TGTGCCAGCAGCTGGATTGGGGACAGTTACTATGGCTACACCTTC
TRBJ2-1	.	TRBV10-3	.	CAISEGYNEQFF	TGTGCCATCAGTGAGGGTTACAATGAGCAGTTCTTC
TRBJ2-1	TRBD1	TRBV7-3	.	CASTQGASSYNEQFF	TGTGCCAGCACCCAGGGGGCGAGCTCCTACAATGAGCAGTTCTTC
TRBJ1-2	.	TRBV5-6	.	CASGQNTYGYTF	TGTGCCAGCGGACAGAACACTTATGGCTACACCTTC
TRBJ2-7	.	TRBV7-9	.	CASSQRQGYEQYF	TGTGCCAGCAGCCAAAGGCAGGGTTACGAGCAGTACTTC
TRBJ1-5	.	TRBV19	.	CASSIDMGARADQPQHF	TGTGCCAGTAGTATAGATATGGGGGCGAGGGCGGATCAGCCCCAGCATTTT
TRBJ1-2	.	TRBV10-3	.	CAISEGQNGYTF	TGTGCCATCAGTGAGGGACAGAATGGCTACACCTTC
TRBJ2-7	.	TRBV30	.	CAWSVGDGVAREQYF	TGTGCCTGGAGTGTAGGCGATGGGGTAGCGAGGGAGCAGTACTTC
TRBJ1-3	.	TRBV2	.	CASSGGFSGNTIYF	TGTGCCAGCAGTGGGGGGTTCTCTGGAAACACCATATATTTT
TRBJ1-4	.	TRBV19	once	CASSLGPGGEKLFF	TGTGCCAGTAGTTTGGGCCCCGGGGGTGAAAAACTGTTTTTT
TRBJ1-5	.	TRBV6-2/TRBV6-3	.	CASSYDLREWQPQHF	TGTGCCAGCAGTTACGACCTCCGTGAGTGGCAGCCCCAGCATTTT
TRBJ1-4	.	TRBV11-2	.	CASSLVGAWEKLFF	TGTGCCAGCAGCTTAGTGGGGGCATGGGAAAAACTGTTTTTT
TRBJ2-3	TRBD1	TRBV19	.	CATMDRVSTDTQYF	TGTGCCACGATGGACAGGGTCAGCACAGATACGCAGTATTTT
TRBJ2-5	.	TRBV6-1	.	CASSQGRAWGGRLQETQYF	TGTGCCAGCTCCCAGGGAAGGGCTTGGGGGGGCCGGCTCCAAGAGACCCAGTACTTC
TRBJ2-1	.	TRBV29-1	.	CSVFPQNSYNEQFF	TGCAGCGTTTTTCCACAGAATTCCTACAATGAGCAGTTCTTC
TRBJ1-5	.	TRBV19	.	CASSRGHAHYSNQPQHF	TGTGCCAGTAGCAGGGGACATGCGCATTATAGCAATCAGCCCCAGCATTTT
TRBJ2-1	.	TRBV9	.	CASSVGISDLHYNEQFF	TGTGCCAGCAGCGTAGGTATATCGGATCTCCATTACAATGAGCAGTTCTTC
TRBJ1-3	.	TRBV23-1	.	CASSQFYPGRKGRGNTIYF	TGCGCCAGCAGTCAATTTTATCCCGGGAGGAAGGGACGCGGAAACACCATATATTTT
TRBJ2-2	.	TRBV7-2	.	CASSSSPGELFF	TGTGCCAGCAGCTCGTCGCCCGGGGAGCTGTTTTTT
TRBJ2-3	TRBD2	TRBV6-5	.	CASSPLAGSTDTQYF	TGTGCCAGCAGTCCATTAGCGGGAAGCACAGATACGCAGTATTTT
TRBJ2-3	TRBD2	TRBV6-2/TRBV6-3	.	CASRTAGVQTDTQYF	TGTGCCAGTCGTACGGCGGGAGTGCAAACAGATACGCAGTATTTT
TRBJ2-3	.	TRBV4-2	.	CASRERSYSSTDTQYF	TGTGCCAGCAGGGAGCGAAGCTATAGTAGCACAGATACGCAGTATTTT
TRBJ2-3	TRBD2	TRBV7-2	once	CASSLEPLAGLSDTQYF	TGTGCCAGCAGCTTAGAGCCGCTAGCGGGATTATCAGATACGCAGTATTTT